This T cell receptor (beta chain) came from a study of T-cell memory formation after mild COVID-19. On the study more broadly: TCR clusters were mostly donor specific.

Germline lookup yields CDR1 ENHRY and CDR2 SYGVKD. Trimming took off 2 bases at V and 3 bases at J, with 7 bases between the two ends. The CDR3 is made up of 13 amino acids. Overall study findings and caveats: Clones contracting across day 15 to 85 had a balanced CD4/CD8 profile; later expanding clones leaned CD4+. Pre-infection memory carried some responding clones, suggesting that cross-reactive memory joined.

As concerns this clonotype: What it binds is unknown.

TCRdb itself ran the 5' RACE reads through MiXCR, one entry per CDR3 protein. The table records 150,000 or so distinct CDR3 sequences, more than 12% of them present only once. Sequenced sample: PBMCs or a T cell subset sorted from them (not recorded which). This sequence joins TRBV10-3 and TRBJ1-1; D not certain. This receptor was obtained from an adult woman who had mild COVID-19 (a few samples of this study predate the infection). Cell type and time point are not known. The CDR3 region is CAISEGRDTEAFF. CDR3 nucleotides: TGTGCCATCAGTGAGGGTCGGGACACTGAAGCTTTCTTT.